This TCR beta chain was sequenced for a study of blood T cell repertoires in COVID-19. Across the whole study: Both acute and convalescent COVID-19 samples were obtained from the United States, Italy and Spain.

The age range of participants was 18 to 89 years, with residence in about two dozen US areas. Study processing details: The assay estimated nucleated cells by amplifying reference gene primers. Clones were read by immunoSEQ multiplex PCR, and TCRdb kept only the in-frame ones, dropping some. V and J calls and clone size are those listed in that table; D and trimming were worked out from the DNA. There are some 370,000 clones in the sample; roughly four fifths occur only once, and approximately 5.4% lies in the top ten. Germline V gene data show CDR1 as MNHEY and CDR2 as SMNVEV (reference sequence). The CDR3 runs 16 residues. J lost 1 base, V lost 6 bases, and 9 bases had no gene match.

The sequence derives from a woman aged 45 to 65 who had recovered from COVID-19. J is TRBJ2-1 and V is TRBV27; 7 nucleotides align to TRBD2. Sample: PBMCs or T cells enriched from blood (not recorded which). This chain's CDR3 is CASSLTTSASYNEQFF. The CDR3 region has the DNA TGTGCCAGCAGCCTCACCACTAGCGCGTCCTACAATGAGCAGTTCTTC.